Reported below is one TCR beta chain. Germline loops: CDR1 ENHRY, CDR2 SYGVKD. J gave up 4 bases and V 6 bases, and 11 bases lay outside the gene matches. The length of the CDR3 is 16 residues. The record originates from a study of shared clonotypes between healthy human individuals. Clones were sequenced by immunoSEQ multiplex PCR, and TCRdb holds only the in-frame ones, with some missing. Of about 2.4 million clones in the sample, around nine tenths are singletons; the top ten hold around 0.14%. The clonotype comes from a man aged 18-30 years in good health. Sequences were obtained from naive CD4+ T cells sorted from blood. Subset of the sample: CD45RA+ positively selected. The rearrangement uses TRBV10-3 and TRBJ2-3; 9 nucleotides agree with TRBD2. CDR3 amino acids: CAISAGLAGLSDTQYF. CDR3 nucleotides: TGTGCCATCAGCGCCGGCCTAGCGGGATTGTCAGATACGCAGTATTTT.